These T cell receptor beta chains were read from a single sample in a study of PD-1 blockade in classical Hodgkin lymphoma. Sequencing was performed with immunoSEQ multiplex PCR; in TCRdb, only in-frame clones are kept and a portion is missing. The sample records over 20,000 clones, around 70% being singletons. Sequenced here: peripheral blood mononuclear cells (PBMCs), sampled before the second cycle of nivolumab. The origin of the receptors is a human donor with classical Hodgkin lymphoma. Each CDR3 is given with its conserved first and last residue. Fields, in order: V gene, J gene, D gene, CDR3 protein. The D gene is left open where the match is weak.

TRBV10-2	TRBJ2-7	-	CASSESWGGSGEQYF
TRBV7-9	TRBJ1-5	-	CASSTGLANQPQHF
TRBV15	TRBJ2-2	-	CATSRGDADGELFF
TRBV11-1	TRBJ2-1	TRBD1	CASSFPGTGTNEQFF
TRBV5-1	TRBJ1-1	-	CASSAYRLNTEAFF
TRBV19	TRBJ1-2	-	CASSIDLRGTYGYTF
TRBV27	TRBJ1-2	TRBD1	CASSLGSGGFYGYTF
TRBV5-5	TRBJ1-1	-	CASSLEGLITEAFF
TRBV5-4	TRBJ2-7	-	CASSFTPPPPYEQYF
TRBV5-1	TRBJ2-1	-	CASSLPGDNEQFF
TRBV7-6	TRBJ2-1	TRBD2	CASSLSSGSSYNEQFF
TRBV6-5	TRBJ2-7	-	CASTDGYYEQYF
TRBV5-5	TRBJ2-1	TRBD2	CASSGWTSGSSGNEQFF
TRBV7-9	TRBJ2-5	-	CASSFPGVEKTQYF
TRBV14	TRBJ2-7	TRBD2	CASSFGTTYEQYF
TRBV28	TRBJ2-7	TRBD1	CASSLIPDRDYEQYF
TRBV5-4	TRBJ2-7	TRBD2	CASSLAISGISYEQYF
TRBV18	TRBJ2-2	TRBD1	CASSPLPGQGTGELFF
TRBV5-1	TRBJ2-7	TRBD2	CASSAGLAASYEQYF
TRBV7-6	TRBJ2-3	-	CASSLARMSTDTQYF
TRBV27	TRBJ2-1	TRBD2	CASSLRTSGSTSYNEQFF
TRBV7-6	-	-	CASSSIPGKSSYEQYF
TRBV27	TRBJ2-7	-	CASSPSIYPYEQYF
TRBV5-1	TRBJ2-1	-	CASSPGQDYYNEQFF
TRBV30	TRBJ1-1	-	CAWGFTEAFF
TRBV10-3	TRBJ2-7	-	CAIRGVGETAYEQYF
TRBV9	TRBJ1-2	-	CASRRDSIYGYTF
TRBV10-2	TRBJ2-3	-	CASSELSGRTDTQYF
TRBV28	TRBJ1-2	-	CASSSRDGYTF
TRBV19	TRBJ2-1	TRBD1	CASSPVNRGGPYNEQFF
TRBV5-1	TRBJ1-4	TRBD1	CASSLGMTGGSEKLFF
TRBV19	TRBJ1-2	-	CASSHSYGYTF
TRBV9	TRBJ2-3	-	CASRDTSRPTDTQYF
TRBV6-5	TRBJ2-7	-	CASTQSRIHHEQYF
TRBV19	TRBJ1-4	-	CASSPRRQVLSEKLFF
TRBV19	TRBJ2-7	-	CASTLRWAGRNEQYF
TRBV19	TRBJ2-7	TRBD1	CASSTNQGAFEQYF
TRBV6-7	TRBJ2-2	TRBD2	CASSYPRTSGRGQKTGELFF
TRBV11-2	TRBJ2-7	-	CAIPLRAGASSYEQYF
TRBV5-4	TRBJ1-2	TRBD1	CASSFGQEPYGYTF
TRBV15	TRBJ2-5	TRBD2	CATSRAQGWAGGPGRKETQYF
TRBV10-3	TRBJ2-3	-	CAISERLGTDTQYF
TRBV6-6	TRBJ2-4	TRBD2	CASSYIAGADIQYF
TRBV27	TRBJ2-2	-	CASSWGDTTGELFF
TRBV5-1	TRBJ2-5	TRBD2	CASSRGGSSLETQYF
TRBV2	TRBJ1-1	-	CASGVNTEAFF
TRBV21-1	TRBJ2-7	-	CASSNPILAGVSYEQYF
TRBV28	TRBJ2-7	TRBD2	CASSGTSGMNEQYF
TRBV11-2	TRBJ2-1	-	CASSLDPMGGSYNEQFF
TRBV7-9	TRBJ2-7	TRBD2	CASSLARTSGSFEQYF
TRBV19	TRBJ2-1	TRBD2	CASSIIAGGIYNEQFF
TRBV27	TRBJ2-2	TRBD1	CASSLSGQGRPGELFF
TRBV4-2	TRBJ2-1	TRBD2	CASSQDLSGSFNEQFF
TRBV7-9	TRBJ1-2	-	CASSSAGSGVLYGYTF
TRBV18	TRBJ2-7	-	CASSLQPYEQYF
TRBV4-1	TRBJ1-5	-	CASSGWLRGNQPQHF
TRBV18	TRBJ2-5	-	CASSPPTGLGTQYF
TRBV6-5	TRBJ2-3	TRBD1	CASSWGTGGSADTQYF
TRBV28	TRBJ2-6	-	CAAYGGMSGANVLTF
TRBV28	TRBJ2-2	-	CASSLWARSTGELFF